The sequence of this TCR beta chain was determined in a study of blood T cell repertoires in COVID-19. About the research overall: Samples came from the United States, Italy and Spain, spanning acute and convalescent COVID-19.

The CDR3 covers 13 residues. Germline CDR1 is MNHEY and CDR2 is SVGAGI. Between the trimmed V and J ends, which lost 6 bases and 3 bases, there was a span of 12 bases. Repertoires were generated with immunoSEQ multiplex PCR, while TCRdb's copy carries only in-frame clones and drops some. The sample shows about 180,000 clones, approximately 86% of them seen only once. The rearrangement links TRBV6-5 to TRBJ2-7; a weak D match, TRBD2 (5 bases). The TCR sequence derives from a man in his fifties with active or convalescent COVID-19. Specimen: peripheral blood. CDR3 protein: CASSKLGRYEQYF. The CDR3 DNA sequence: TGTGCCAGCAGCAAACTAGGTCGCTACGAGCAGTACTTC.